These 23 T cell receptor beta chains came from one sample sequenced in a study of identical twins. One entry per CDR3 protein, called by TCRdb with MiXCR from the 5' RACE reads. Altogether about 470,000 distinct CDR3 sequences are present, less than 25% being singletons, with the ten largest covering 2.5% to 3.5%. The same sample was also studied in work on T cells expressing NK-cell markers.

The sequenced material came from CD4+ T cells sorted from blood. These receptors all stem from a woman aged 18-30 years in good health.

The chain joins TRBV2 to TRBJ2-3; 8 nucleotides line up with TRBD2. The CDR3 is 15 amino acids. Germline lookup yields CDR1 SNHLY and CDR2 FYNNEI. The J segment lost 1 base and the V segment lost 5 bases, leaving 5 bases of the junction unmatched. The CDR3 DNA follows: TGTGCCAGCAGTCTAAGCGGGAGTGGCACAGATACGCAGTATTTT. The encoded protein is CASSLSGSGTDTQYF.

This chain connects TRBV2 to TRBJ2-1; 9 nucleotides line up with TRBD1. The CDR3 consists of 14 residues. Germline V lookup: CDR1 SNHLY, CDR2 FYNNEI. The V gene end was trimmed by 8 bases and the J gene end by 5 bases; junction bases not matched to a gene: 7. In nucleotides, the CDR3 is TGTGCCAGCTGTTGGGACAGGGATAACAATGAGCAGTTCTTC. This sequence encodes CASCWDRDNNEQFF.

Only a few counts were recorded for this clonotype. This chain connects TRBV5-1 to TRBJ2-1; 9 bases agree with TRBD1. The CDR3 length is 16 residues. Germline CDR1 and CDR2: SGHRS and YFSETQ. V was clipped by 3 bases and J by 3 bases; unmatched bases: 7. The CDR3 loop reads CASSSSTGGVYNEQFF. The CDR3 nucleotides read TGCGCCAGCAGCTCCTCGACAGGGGGGGTCTACAATGAGCAGTTCTTC.

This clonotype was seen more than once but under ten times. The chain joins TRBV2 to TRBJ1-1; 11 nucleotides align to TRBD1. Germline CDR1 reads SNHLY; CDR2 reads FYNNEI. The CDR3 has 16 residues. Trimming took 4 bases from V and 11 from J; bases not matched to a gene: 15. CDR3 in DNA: TGTGCCAGCAGTGGGACAGGGGGCCCCACCTTTGTTCGGGCTTTCTTT. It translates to CASSGTGGPTFVRAFF.

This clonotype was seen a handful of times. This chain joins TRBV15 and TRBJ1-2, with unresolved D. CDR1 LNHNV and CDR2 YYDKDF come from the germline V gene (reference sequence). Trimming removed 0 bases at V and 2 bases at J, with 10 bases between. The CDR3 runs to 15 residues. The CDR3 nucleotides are TGTGCCACCAGCAGAGATGTCGCCGAAAACTATGGCTACACCTTC. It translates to CATSRDVAENYGYTF.

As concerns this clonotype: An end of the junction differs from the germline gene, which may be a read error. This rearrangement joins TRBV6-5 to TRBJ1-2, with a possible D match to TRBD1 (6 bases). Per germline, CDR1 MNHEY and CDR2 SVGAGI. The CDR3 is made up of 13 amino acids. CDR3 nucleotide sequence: TGTACCAGCAGTTACGAGGGGGGCTATGGCTACACCTTC. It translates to CTSSYEGGYGYTF.

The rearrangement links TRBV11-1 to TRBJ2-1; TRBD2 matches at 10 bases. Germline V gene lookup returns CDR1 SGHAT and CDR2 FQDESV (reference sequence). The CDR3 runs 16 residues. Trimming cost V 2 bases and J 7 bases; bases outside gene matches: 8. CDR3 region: CASSLRLAGVINEQFF. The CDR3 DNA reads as TGTGCCAGCAGCTTACGGCTAGCGGGGGTGATTAATGAGCAGTTCTTC.

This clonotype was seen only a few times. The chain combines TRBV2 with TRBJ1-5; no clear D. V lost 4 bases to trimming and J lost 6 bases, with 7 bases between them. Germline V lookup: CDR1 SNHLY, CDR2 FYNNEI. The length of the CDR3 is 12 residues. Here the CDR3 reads CASSVVGQPQHF. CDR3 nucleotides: TGTGCCAGCAGTGTGGTGGGTCAGCCCCAGCATTTT.

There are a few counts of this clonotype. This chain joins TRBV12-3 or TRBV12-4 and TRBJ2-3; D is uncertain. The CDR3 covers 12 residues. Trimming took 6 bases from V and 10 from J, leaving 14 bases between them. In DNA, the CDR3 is TGTGCCAGCAGCCTTACAAGGGAAGCGCAGTATTTT. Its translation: CASSLTREAQYF.

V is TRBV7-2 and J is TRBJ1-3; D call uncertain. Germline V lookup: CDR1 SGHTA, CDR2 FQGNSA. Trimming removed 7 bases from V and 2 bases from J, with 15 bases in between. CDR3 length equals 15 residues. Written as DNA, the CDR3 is TGTGCCAGCAACATCTACTCTGCCCCTGGAAACACCATATATTTT. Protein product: CASNIYSAPGNTIYF.

The CDR3: CAISGLAGAFMGNEQFF. CDR3 nucleotide sequence: TGTGCCATCAGTGGATTAGCGGGAGCCTTCATGGGGAATGAGCAGTTCTTC. The chain is built from TRBV10-3 and TRBJ2-1; 9 bases match TRBD2. The CDR3 spans 17 residues. V was pared by 4 bases and J by 7 bases, with 14 bases of the junction left unmatched. Germline CDR1 reads ENHRY; CDR2 reads SYGVKD.

CDR3 region: CASSYSVPGFPGELFF. In nucleotides, the CDR3 is TGTGCCAGCAGTTACTCAGTCCCAGGGTTTCCCGGGGAGCTGTTTTTT. This chain joins TRBV6-5 and TRBJ2-2; tentative D call: TRBD1 (5 bases). The CDR3 contains 16 residues. The germline V and J ends were trimmed by 0 bases and 6 bases, with 14 bases remaining between them. Per germline, CDR1 MNHEY and CDR2 SVGAGI.

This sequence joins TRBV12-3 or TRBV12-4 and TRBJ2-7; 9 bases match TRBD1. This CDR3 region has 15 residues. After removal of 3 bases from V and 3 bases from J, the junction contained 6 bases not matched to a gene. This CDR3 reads CASSLGQGSLYEQYF. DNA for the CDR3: TGTGCCAGCAGTTTGGGACAGGGTTCCCTCTACGAGCAGTACTTC.

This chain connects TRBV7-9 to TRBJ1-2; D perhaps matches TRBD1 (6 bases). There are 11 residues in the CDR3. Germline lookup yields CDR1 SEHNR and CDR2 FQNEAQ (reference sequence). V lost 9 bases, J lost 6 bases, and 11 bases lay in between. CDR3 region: CARYNRDGYTF. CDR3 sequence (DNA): TGTGCCAGATACAACAGGGATGGCTACACCTTC.

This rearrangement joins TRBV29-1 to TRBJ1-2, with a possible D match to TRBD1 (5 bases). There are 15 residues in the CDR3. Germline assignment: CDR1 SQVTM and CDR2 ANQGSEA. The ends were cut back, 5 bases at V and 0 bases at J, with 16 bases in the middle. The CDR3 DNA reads TGCAGCGTTCTTTACAGGTCCAACGCTAACTATGGCTACACCTTC. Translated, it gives CSVLYRSNANYGYTF.

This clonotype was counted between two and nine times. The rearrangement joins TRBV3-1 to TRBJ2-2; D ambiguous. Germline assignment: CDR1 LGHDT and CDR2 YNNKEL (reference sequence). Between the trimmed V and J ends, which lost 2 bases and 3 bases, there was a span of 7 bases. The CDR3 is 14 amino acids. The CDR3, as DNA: TGTGCCAGCAGCCAACCCCCGCACACCGGGGAGCTGTTTTTT. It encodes CASSQPPHTGELFF.

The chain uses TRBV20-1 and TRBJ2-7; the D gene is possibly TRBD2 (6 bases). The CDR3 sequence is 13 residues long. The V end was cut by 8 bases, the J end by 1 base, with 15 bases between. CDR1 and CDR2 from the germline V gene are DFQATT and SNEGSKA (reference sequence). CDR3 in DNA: TGCAGTACCAAGAGGGGAGGATCCTACGAGCAGTACTTC. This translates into CSTKRGGSYEQYF.

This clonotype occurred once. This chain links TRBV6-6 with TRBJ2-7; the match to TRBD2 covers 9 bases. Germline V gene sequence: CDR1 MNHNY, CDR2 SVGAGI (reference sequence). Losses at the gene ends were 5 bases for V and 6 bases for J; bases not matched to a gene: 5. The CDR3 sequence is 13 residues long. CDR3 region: CASSPSGTTEQYF. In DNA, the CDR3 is TGTGCCAGCAGTCCTAGCGGGACGACCGAGCAGTACTTC.

The CDR3 here is CASRTTSGANRGTQYF. The CDR3 DNA reads as TGTGCCAGCAGAACCACTAGCGGGGCTAACCGGGGGACCCAGTACTTC. The genes are TRBV6-1 and TRBJ2-5; 10 bases fit TRBD2. V shed 6 bases and J 7 bases; nucleotides not matched to a gene: 14. The CDR3 contains 16 residues. CDR1 is MNHNS, CDR2 SASEGT, per germline.

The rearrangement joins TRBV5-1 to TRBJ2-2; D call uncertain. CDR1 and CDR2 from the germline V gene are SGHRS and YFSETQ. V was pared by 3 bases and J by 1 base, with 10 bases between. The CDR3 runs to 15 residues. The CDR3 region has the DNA TGCGCCAGCAGCTCTCTGGACGGGAACACCGGGGAGCTGTTTTTT. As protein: CASSSLDGNTGELFF.

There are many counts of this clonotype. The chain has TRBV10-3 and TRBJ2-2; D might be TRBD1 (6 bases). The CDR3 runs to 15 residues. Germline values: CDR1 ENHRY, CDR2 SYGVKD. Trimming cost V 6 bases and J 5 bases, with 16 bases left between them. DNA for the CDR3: TGTGCCATCAGGACAGGTTGGGAGAGGACCGGGGAGCTGTTTTTT. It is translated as CAIRTGWERTGELFF.

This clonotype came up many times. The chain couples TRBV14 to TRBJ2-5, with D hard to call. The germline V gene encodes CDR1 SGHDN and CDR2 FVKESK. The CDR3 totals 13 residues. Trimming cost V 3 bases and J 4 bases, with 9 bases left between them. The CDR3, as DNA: TGTGCCAGCAGCCACCGACTCTCAGAGACCCAGTACTTC. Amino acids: CASSHRLSETQYF. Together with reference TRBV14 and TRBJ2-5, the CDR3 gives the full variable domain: EAGVTQFPSHSVIEKGQTVTLRCDPISGHDNLYWYRRVMGKEIKFLLHFVKESKQDESGMPNNRFLAERTGGTYSTLKVQPAELEDSGVYFCASSHRLSETQYFGPGTRLLVL.

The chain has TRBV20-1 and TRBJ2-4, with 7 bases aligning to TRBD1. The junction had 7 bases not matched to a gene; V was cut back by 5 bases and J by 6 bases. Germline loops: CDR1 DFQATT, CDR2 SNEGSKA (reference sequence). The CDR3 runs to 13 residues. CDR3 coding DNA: TGCAGTGCTCTCCGACAGGGCGTAAACATTCAGTACTTC. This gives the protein CSALRQGVNIQYF.